This is a list of T cell receptor beta chains from one sample in a study of cytomegalovirus exposure and HLA in healthy donors. Sequenced by immunoSEQ multiplex PCR; TCRdb stores in-frame clones only, minus some. Here the sample spans about 99,000 clones, 70% to 80% being singletons. The sequenced sample was PBMCs. These receptors came from a male donor in good health and CMV-seropositive. CDR3s leave out the opening cysteine and the closing phenylalanine or tryptophan. A D gene is named only where the DNA matches it firmly.

D: TRBD2; J: TRBJ2-7; V: TRBV7-2; CDR3: ASSLVSGESYEQY
D: -; J: TRBJ1-4; V: TRBV2; CDR3: ASRQYEKLF
D: -; J: TRBJ1-2; V: TRBV30; CDR3: AWSEGVVYYGYT
D: -; J: TRBJ2-7; V: TRBV7-2; CDR3: ASSPARAYEQY
D: -; J: TRBJ1-1; V: TRBV6-5; CDR3: ASSYSRGGTEAF
D: -; J: TRBJ1-1; V: TRBV5-1; CDR3: ASSLGPGRNTEAF
D: TRBD1; J: TRBJ1-2; V: TRBV14; CDR3: ASTWDSNYGYT
D: -; J: TRBJ1-1; V: TRBV5-6; CDR3: ASSLVASNTEAF
D: -; J: TRBJ1-1; V: TRBV29-1; CDR3: SAKQGGTEAF
D: -; J: TRBJ1-1; V: TRBV5-1; CDR3: ASRAGAGNTEAF
D: -; J: TRBJ1-1; V: TRBV11-2; CDR3: ASSLLRGGFTEAF
D: -; J: TRBJ2-3; V: TRBV7-8; CDR3: ASSFGQRGDTQY
D: TRBD1; J: TRBJ1-4; V: TRBV5-1; CDR3: ASSLSAGGANEKLF
D: TRBD1; J: TRBJ2-7; V: TRBV6-5; CDR3: ASSYKTGSREQY
D: TRBD1; J: TRBJ2-5; V: TRBV11-2; CDR3: ASSPIPGGLGETQY
D: -; J: TRBJ1-1; V: TRBV5-6; CDR3: ASSLYRNTEAF
D: -; J: TRBJ2-5; V: TRBV7-2; CDR3: ASSPGGGRGKEETQY
D: TRBD1; J: TRBJ2-1; V: TRBV7-9; CDR3: ASSLGGTGGEEQF
D: -; J: TRBJ1-2; V: TRBV6-5; CDR3: ASSLDRTYGYT
D: TRBD2; J: TRBJ2-3; V: TRBV5-4; CDR3: ASRGLAGVTDTQY
D: TRBD1; J: TRBJ2-7; V: TRBV27; CDR3: ASSFVSGTASYEQY
D: -; J: TRBJ1-2; V: TRBV27; CDR3: ASTPTGGAKGYT
D: TRBD1; J: TRBJ1-4; V: TRBV6-5; CDR3: ASSSTGGSGEKLF
D: -; J: TRBJ2-3; V: TRBV5-6; CDR3: ASSLVQSTDTQY
D: -; J: TRBJ1-3; V: TRBV12-5; CDR3: ASGQTDSGNTIY
D: -; J: TRBJ1-1; V: TRBV29-1; CDR3: SVGPLRGRGDTEAF
D: TRBD1; J: TRBJ1-5; V: TRBV2; CDR3: ASSEQDRGHQPQH
D: -; J: TRBJ1-2; V: TRBV19; CDR3: ASRIGGGGGAAGYT
D: -; J: TRBJ1-4; V: TRBV2; CDR3: ASRGNTNEKLF
D: TRBD2; J: TRBJ2-3; V: TRBV29-1; CDR3: SVVLAGRRTDTQY
D: TRBD1; J: TRBJ1-6; V: TRBV5-1; CDR3: ASSPSGQGNIYNSPLH
D: -; J: TRBJ1-5; V: TRBV29-1; CDR3: SVEEDSDQPQH